The 13 T cell receptor beta chains in this list originate from one sample, sequenced in a study of cytomegalovirus exposure and HLA in healthy donors. Assay: immunoSEQ multiplex PCR; the TCRdb copy retains only in-frame clones and omits some. The sample carries some 86,000 clones, under 95% recorded once. The source material was PBMCs. These receptors originate from a woman in her 30s in good health and CMV-seronegative.

The chain carries TRBV6-5 and TRBJ1-2, with D possibly matching TRBD1 (6 bases). Germline assignment: CDR1 MNHEY and CDR2 SVGAGI. V was pared by 6 bases and J by 4 bases, with 18 bases between. CDR3 length: 15 residues. CDR3: CASRDPGTQVYGYTF. The DNA of the CDR3 is TGTGCCAGCAGGGATCCCGGGACACAAGTCTATGGCTACACCTTC.

The chain joins TRBV5-4 to TRBJ2-7; D remains ambiguous. Trimming removed 6 bases at V and 0 bases at J, with 13 bases between. Germline V CDR1 and CDR2: SGHNT, YYREEE (reference sequence). This CDR3 is 14 amino acids long. The CDR3 bases are TGTGCCAGCAAGACGGAGCGAAGCTCCTACGAGCAGTACTTC. It yields the protein CASKTERSSYEQYF.

The chain couples TRBV19 to TRBJ1-1; 10 bases align to TRBD1. CDR3 length: 15 residues. In germline, CDR1 is LNHDA, CDR2 SQIVND (reference sequence). Trimming cost V 5 bases and J 1 base; bases outside gene matches: 4. CDR3 nucleotides: TGTGCCAGTAGTCCTGACAGGGGGCAGAACACTGAAGCTTTCTTT. It yields the protein CASSPDRGQNTEAFF.

The chain uses TRBV5-6 and TRBJ1-3; 7 bases are a match to TRBD1. CDR1 and CDR2 (germline): SGHDT, YYEEEE. The CDR3 totals 14 residues. The trim removed 4 bases at V and 5 bases at J, leaving 6 bases unmatched. The CDR3 region is CASSPRDSRNTIYF. CDR3 nucleotide sequence: TGTGCCAGCAGCCCCCGGGACAGCCGAAACACCATATATTTT.

The chain has TRBV5-1 and TRBJ1-6; D gene ambiguous. CDR3 size: 15 residues. V dropped 7 bases and J dropped 6 bases, with 17 bases sitting between them. Germline values: CDR1 SGHRS, CDR2 YFSETQ. The CDR3 bases are TGCGCCAGCCGGGTCCTCTTCGTTAGTAATTCACCCCTCCACTTT. Protein product: CASRVLFVSNSPLHF.

This rearrangement joins TRBV5-1 to TRBJ1-4; possibly TRBD1 for D (6 bases). The V end was cut by 1 base, the J end by 4 bases, with 14 bases between. This CDR3 spans 16 amino acids. Germline loops: CDR1 SGHRS, CDR2 YFSETQ. The CDR3 region is CASSLSSQGNNEKLFF. The CDR3 coding sequence is TGCGCCAGCAGCTTGTCTTCACAGGGCAATAATGAAAAACTGTTTTTT.

The chain links TRBV28 to TRBJ1-3; the D gene is possibly TRBD1 (6 bases). V was trimmed by 5 bases and J by 2 bases, leaving 7 bases between them. The germline gives CDR1 MDHEN, CDR2 SYDVKM. CDR3 length: 13 residues. The DNA for the CDR3 is TGTGCCAGCAGTGGACAGCCTGGAAACACCATATATTTT. This sequence encodes CASSGQPGNTIYF.

This clone has more than one count but fewer than ten. The CDR3 bases are TGTGCCAGCAGTGAATATCCAGCGGGAGCTTTCTTT. Protein: CASSEYPAGAFF. The chain has TRBV6-1 and TRBJ1-1; D unresolved. The germline V gene has CDR1 MNHNS and CDR2 SASEGT. This CDR3 spans 12 amino acids. With 2 bases removed from V and 10 bases from J, the gap between germline ends came to 11 bases.

V is TRBV27 and J is TRBJ1-2; D is possibly TRBD1 (5 bases). Trimming stripped 8 bases from V and 5 bases from J, with 15 bases between. Germline CDR1 is MNHEY and CDR2 is SMNVEV (reference sequence). The CDR3 runs to 13 residues. In DNA, the CDR3 is TGTGCCAGCGGCCTGGGGGGAAGGTATGGCTACACCTTC. Its translation: CASGLGGRYGYTF.

In DNA, the CDR3 is TGTGCCAGCACCCGACAGGGAAACTCTGGGGCCAACGTCCTGACTTTC. It yields the protein CASTRQGNSGANVLTF. This sequence joins TRBV5-4 and TRBJ2-6, with TRBD1 matching over 7 bases. Germline values: CDR1 SGHNT, CDR2 YYREEE (reference sequence). With V trimmed by 6 bases and J by 0 bases, 6 bases remained unmatched. CDR3 length: 16 residues.

This rearrangement joins TRBV30 to TRBJ1-6, with D uncertain. The CDR3 covers 15 residues. Looked up from germline, CDR1 is GTSNPN and CDR2 is SVGIG (reference sequence). V lost 1 base and J lost 9, with 16 bases in between. CDR3 sequence (DNA): TGTGCCTGGAGTGCTGGCGGCAGTTCGCCTTCACCCCTCCACTTT. Its protein is CAWSAGGSSPSPLHF.

This rearrangement joins TRBV28 to TRBJ1-2, with 9 bases matching TRBD1. CDR1 is MDHEN and CDR2 is SYDVKM in the germline V gene. V trimming: 5 bases; J trimming: 3 bases; junction bases outside the gene matches: 7. This CDR3 region has 15 residues. The CDR3 reads CASSKQGASDYGYTF. As DNA, the CDR3 is TGTGCCAGCAGTAAACAGGGGGCGTCCGACTATGGCTACACCTTC.

The rearrangement joins TRBV18 to TRBJ2-7, with D possibly matching TRBD1 (6 bases). CDR1 is KGHSH, CDR2 LQKENI, per germline. The CDR3 consists of 18 residues. V was pared by 2 bases and J by 0 bases, with 20 bases between. CDR3: CASSPWQPTGLSSYEQYF. DNA of the CDR3: TGTGCCAGCTCACCATGGCAGCCGACAGGACTCAGCTCCTACGAGCAGTACTTC.